This TCR beta chain is from a study of cytomegalovirus exposure and HLA in healthy donors. Germline V gene sequence: CDR1 MGHRA, CDR2 YSYEKL. The CDR3 runs to 19 residues. The V gene end was trimmed by 3 bases and the J gene end by 7 bases; junction bases not matched to a gene: 19. 60 Vbeta and 13 Jbeta primers were used in PCR. Using immunoSEQ multiplex PCR, the repertoire was profiled, and TCRdb retains in-frame clones only, with some absent. There are roughly 80,000 clones in the sample, with about 0.5% held by the top ten. The sample consisted of PBMCs. The chain joins TRBV4-1 to TRBJ2-1; 9 bases agree with TRBD2. The clonotype was recovered from a man over 45 in good health and CMV-seronegative. In DNA, the CDR3 is TGCGCCAGCAGCCATGAAAGGGGAGCTGCGGGGGGGCCGAGGAATGAGCAGTTCTTC. Translation: CASSHERGAAGGPRNEQFF.